Listed below are T cell receptor beta chains from one sample, sequenced in a study of neoadjuvant anti-PD-1 for oral cavity cancer. TCRdb's table, derived via immunoSEQ multiplex PCR, lists solely in-frame clones and lacks some. The sample carries tens of thousands of clones, 85% recorded once. The specimen was PBMCs, collected after nivolumab (anti-PD-1) treatment. The receptors were gathered from a person between 40 and 80 years old with oral cavity squamous cell carcinoma. Both conserved end residues are part of each CDR3. Each record gives: V gene, CDR3 protein.

v_gene: TRBV7-9; CDR3aa: CASSREVRETGNTIYF
v_gene: TRBV5-1; CDR3aa: CASSFLNSGSSYNEQFF
v_gene: TRBV2; CDR3aa: CASRNGLAPYNEQFF
v_gene: TRBV5-1; CDR3aa: CASTPFGGDTEAFF
v_gene: TRBV7-8; CDR3aa: CASSLGGAGSSYEQYF
v_gene: TRBV6-5; CDR3aa: CASSYSGTDTDTQYF
v_gene: TRBV20-1; CDR3aa: CSAKVDNEQFF
v_gene: TRBV30; CDR3aa: CAWSVLGRDRREKLFF
v_gene: TRBV25-1; CDR3aa: CASSEQNRGSEQYF
v_gene: TRBV7-2; CDR3aa: CASSLGGPTHNEQFF
v_gene: TRBV7-2; CDR3aa: CASRRGSGQETQYF
v_gene: TRBV11-1; CDR3aa: CASSPRDREETQYF
v_gene: TRBV15; CDR3aa: CATSRGTGPAGTEAFF
v_gene: TRBV10-3; CDR3aa: CAISESGLLQETQYF
v_gene: TRBV27; CDR3aa: CASSPWGGTTYEQYF
v_gene: TRBV29-1; CDR3aa: CSAGQSNEKLFF
v_gene: TRBV7-8; CDR3aa: CASSLAGGLGTDTQYF
v_gene: TRBV6-1; CDR3aa: CASSSDSNQPQHF
v_gene: TRBV6-5; CDR3aa: CASRADGISGETQYF
v_gene: TRBV30; CDR3aa: CAWSGQSNTEAFF
v_gene: TRBV19; CDR3aa: CASSIRFSTDTQYF
v_gene: TRBV30; CDR3aa: CAGGAPGPYEQYF
v_gene: TRBV7-8; CDR3aa: CASSIRGMGGSEQYF
v_gene: TRBV9; CDR3aa: CASSPGGEAFF
v_gene: TRBV19; CDR3aa: CASRTLAGPYNEQFF
v_gene: TRBV7-9; CDR3aa: CASSSQGVPTGELFF
v_gene: TRBV5-4; CDR3aa: CASSIASSVSYNEQFF
v_gene: TRBV7-6; CDR3aa: CASSLTPGLAGEEEQFF
v_gene: TRBV19; CDR3aa: CASSDALPREQFF
v_gene: TRBV20-1; CDR3aa: CSATTDTQYF
v_gene: TRBV13; CDR3aa: CASSLGTGVGYEQYF
v_gene: TRBV14; CDR3aa: CASSQTFLYEQYF
v_gene: TRBV10-1; CDR3aa: CASSERRGLNTEAFF
v_gene: TRBV6-1; CDR3aa: CASSRTQGLAGDF
v_gene: TRBV30; CDR3aa: CAWSGMGGRDEQYF
v_gene: TRBV19; CDR3aa: CATSGQPNQPQHF
v_gene: TRBV5-1; CDR3aa: CASSLAGNLYEQYF
v_gene: TRBV19; CDR3aa: CASSGTGYTF
v_gene: TRBV9; CDR3aa: CASSPRGLPNTGELFF
v_gene: TRBV5-6; CDR3aa: CASSSVMVRGGIEQYF
v_gene: TRBV11-2; CDR3aa: CASRRSLPPYNEQFF